Each of the 23 T cell receptor beta chains below was sequenced from the same sample in a study of siplizumab effects on memory and regulatory T cells. Generated by immunoSEQ multiplex PCR, the TCRdb table keeps only in-frame clones and is missing some. This table has 100,000 or so clones, roughly 94% appearing once. Specimen: Tregs sorted from blood. The receptors originated from a human donor in good health.

This clone appeared once. The CDR3, as DNA: TGTGCCAGCAGTTACTCGACTAGCGGGTGGGACGAGCAGTACTTC. Its translation: CASSYSTSGWDEQYF. This sequence joins TRBV6-6 and TRBJ2-7; 10 nucleotides line up with TRBD2. Germline V CDR1 and CDR2: MNHNY, SVGAGI (reference sequence). The CDR3 is 15 residues long. V shed 0 bases and J 5 bases; nucleotides not matched to a gene: 4.

The chain links TRBV10-3 to TRBJ2-5; D gene unclear. Trimming pared 8 bases from V and 0 bases from J, leaving 10 bases between. The CDR3 is 13 amino acids. Per germline, CDR1 ENHRY and CDR2 SYGVKD. The CDR3 reads CAIHIAYQETQYF. The CDR3 nucleotides are TGTGCCATCCATATTGCGTACCAAGAGACCCAGTACTTC.

V gene TRBV7-3 combines with J gene TRBJ2-1; 12 nucleotides agree with TRBD2. Germline CDR1 is SGHTA and CDR2 is FQGTGA. The CDR3 totals 14 residues. V was clipped by 5 bases and J by 7 bases; unmatched bases: 3. CDR3 DNA: TGTGCCAGCAGCCCAGGACTAGCGGGAAATGAGCAGTTCTTC. Its protein is CASSPGLAGNEQFF.

This rearrangement joins TRBV7-7 to TRBJ2-2; D is unclear. V lost 1 base, J lost 5 bases, and 5 bases lay in between. CDR1 SSHAT and CDR2 FNYEAQ come from the germline V gene (reference sequence). This CDR3 has 13 amino acids. CDR3 sequence (DNA): TGTGCCAGCAGCTTAGGTGGGACCGGGGAGCTGTTTTTT. Translated, it gives CASSLGGTGELFF.

V gene TRBV6-5 combines with J gene TRBJ2-5; D is perhaps TRBD1 (6 bases). Trimming pared 8 bases from V and 1 base from J, leaving 14 bases between. The length of the CDR3 is 14 residues. Germline-derived CDR1 and CDR2 are MNHEY and SVGAGI. CDR3 sequence: CASSARGSQETQYF. The DNA for the CDR3 is TGTGCCAGCTCCGCGAGGGGGTCCCAAGAGACCCAGTACTTC.

The CDR3 sequence: CASKRTSGYYNEQFF. The CDR3 nucleotides read TGTGCCAGCAAAAGGACTAGCGGTTATTACAATGAGCAGTTCTTC. The chain combines TRBV19 with TRBJ2-1; 10 bases agree with TRBD2. The V and J ends lost 9 bases and 4 bases, in that order; junction bases with no gene match: 9. This CDR3 is built from 15 residues. The germline V gene has CDR1 LNHDA and CDR2 SQIVND (reference sequence).

The rearrangement links TRBV19 to TRBJ1-4; D not resolved. The CDR3 covers 13 residues. Germline CDR1 and CDR2: LNHDA and SQIVND (reference sequence). V shed 5 bases and J shed 7 bases, with 11 bases lying between them. CDR3 residues: CASSVGSGEKLFF. The CDR3 DNA is TGTGCCAGTAGTGTCGGGAGCGGTGAAAAACTGTTTTTT.

The genes are TRBV18 and TRBJ2-1; 9 nucleotides line up with TRBD2. The germline CDR1 and CDR2 sequences are KGHSH and LQKENI. With 4 bases clipped from V and 8 bases from J, the junction kept 12 bases outside the gene matches. The CDR3 extends over 16 amino acids. CDR3 DNA: TGTGCCAGCTCACTCCGACTAGCGGAAACCGGGGATGAGCAGTTCTTC. This gives the protein CASSLRLAETGDEQFF.

This chain connects TRBV4-2 to TRBJ2-7; 10 bases align to TRBD2. The junction had 6 bases not matched to a gene; V was cut back by 1 base and J by 6 bases. The CDR3 runs 15 residues. The V gene's germline CDR1 is LGHNA and CDR2 YNFKEQ. CDR3 protein: CASSQVLAGVSEQYF. The CDR3 DNA follows: TGTGCCAGCAGCCAAGTGCTAGCGGGAGTTTCCGAGCAGTACTTC.

On this clone itself: A junction end diverges from the germline sequence, so it may reflect a read error. The rearrangement uses TRBV14 and TRBJ2-1, with D maybe TRBD2 (5 bases). From germline, CDR1 is SGHDN and CDR2 FVKESK. The CDR3 spans 14 residues. CDR3 sequence reads: CASSQLDSNNEQFF. For the CDR3, the DNA is TGTGCCAGCAGCCAATTGGACTCCAACAATGAGCAGTTCTTC.

V and J are TRBV7-9 and TRBJ1-1; no definite D call. V was shortened by 5 bases and J by 1 base, with 17 bases between the two germline ends. Germline-derived CDR1 and CDR2 are SEHNR and FQNEAQ (reference sequence). The CDR3 length is 16 residues. The CDR3 nucleotides read TGTGCCAGCAGCCCCGGGAACTTCCCGGAGAACACTGAAGCTTTCTTT. This encodes CASSPGNFPENTEAFF.

V usage is TRBV19 and J usage is TRBJ2-7, with D perhaps TRBD2 (5 bases). Trimming removed 5 bases from V and 0 bases from J, with 17 bases in between. The CDR3 covers 16 residues. Germline V gene sequence: CDR1 LNHDA, CDR2 SQIVND (reference sequence). CDR3: CASSYFRTPNSYEQYF. The DNA of the CDR3 is TGTGCCAGTAGTTATTTTCGGACTCCTAACTCCTACGAGCAGTACTTC. The variable domain in full, completed from reference TRBV19 and TRBJ2-7, reads DGGITQSPKYLFRKEGQNVTLSCEQNLNHDAMYWYRQDPGQGLRLIYYSQIVNDFQKGDIAEGYSVSREKKESFPLTVTSAQKNPTAFYLCASSYFRTPNSYEQYFGPGTRLTVT.

The genes are TRBV2 and TRBJ1-1, with D tentatively TRBD1 (5 bases). Germline V gene sequence: CDR1 SNHLY, CDR2 FYNNEI. The ends were cut back, 7 bases at V and 0 bases at J, with 12 bases in the middle. This CDR3 is 14 amino acids long. CDR3 in amino acids: CASKVQGMNTEAFF. Here the CDR3 DNA reads TGTGCCAGCAAGGTTCAGGGAATGAACACTGAAGCTTTCTTT.

The rearrangement joins TRBV19 to TRBJ2-7; no definite D call. From germline, CDR1 is LNHDA and CDR2 SQIVND (reference sequence). This CDR3 spans 15 amino acids. Trimming removed 2 bases from V and 3 bases from J, with 14 bases in between. The CDR3 is CASSIKKGPGYEQYF. The CDR3, as DNA: TGTGCCAGTAGTATAAAAAAAGGGCCTGGCTACGAGCAGTACTTC.

A single count supports this clone. This chain connects TRBV5-1 to TRBJ1-3; a weak D match, TRBD1 (5 bases). V was shortened by 4 bases and J by 1 base, with 18 bases between the two germline ends. The germline V gene has CDR1 SGHRS and CDR2 YFSETQ. There are 17 residues in the CDR3. CDR3 DNA sequence: TGCGCCAGCAGCCTACGTGGGGGAAGTTTTTCTGGAAACACCATATATTTT. Translation: CASSLRGGSFSGNTIYF. The whole variable domain, filled in from reference TRBV5-1 and TRBJ1-3, reads KAGVTQTPRYLIKTRGQQVTLSCSPISGHRSVSWYQQTPGQGLQFLFEYFSETQRNKGNFPGRFSGRQFSNSRSEMNVSTLELGDSALYLCASSLRGGSFSGNTIYFGEGSWLTVV.

The DNA of the CDR3 is TGTGCCAGCAGCTTAGCCCGCTGGGCTAGCGGGGCATATGGGTTCACAGATACGCAGTATTTT. This translates into CASSLARWASGAYGFTDTQYF. This sequence joins TRBV7-2 and TRBJ2-3; 9 bases line up with TRBD2. The CDR3 length is 21 residues. The germline gives CDR1 SGHTA, CDR2 FQGNSA. J lost 2 bases, V lost 0 bases, and 18 bases had no gene match.

V usage is TRBV27 and J usage is TRBJ2-1; TRBD2 agrees at 7 bases. V dropped 5 bases and J dropped 4; count of bases not matched to a gene: 11. This CDR3 has 16 amino acids. Germline lookup yields CDR1 MNHEY and CDR2 SMNVEV (reference sequence). The CDR3 sequence is CASSPRDYILYNEQFF. The CDR3 DNA sequence: TGTGCCAGCAGTCCGAGGGACTACATCTTGTACAATGAGCAGTTCTTC.

The chain employs TRBV7-3 and TRBJ2-3; D may be TRBD1 or TRBD2 (6 bases each). Germline V gene sequence: CDR1 SGHTA, CDR2 FQGTGA. V was trimmed by 0 bases and J by 4 bases, leaving 17 bases between them. CDR3 length: 17 amino acids. The CDR3 sequence: CASSLTKGGLGADTQYF. The CDR3 DNA reads as TGTGCCAGCAGCTTAACTAAGGGGGGCCTAGGGGCAGATACGCAGTATTTT.

V usage is TRBV28 and J usage is TRBJ1-2; no reliable D call. The CDR3 sequence is 15 residues long. V lost 4 bases, J lost 8 bases, and 20 bases lay in between. The V gene's germline CDR1 is MDHEN and CDR2 SYDVKM. CDR3 protein: CASSSPGIARRGYTF. The CDR3 DNA reads as TGTGCCAGCAGTTCCCCGGGCATTGCTCGGCGGGGCTACACCTTC.

The CDR3 spells CASSPLGQGVDEQYF. In DNA form, the CDR3 reads TGTGCCAGCAGTCCCCTGGGACAGGGGGTGGACGAGCAGTACTTC. The chain couples TRBV27 to TRBJ2-7, with TRBD1 matching 11 bases. Trimming at V came to 5 bases and at J to 5 bases, leaving 8 bases not matched to a gene. CDR1 is MNHEY and CDR2 is SMNVEV in the germline V gene (reference sequence). The CDR3 covers 15 residues.

The genes are TRBV2 and TRBJ1-1; TRBD1 agrees at 9 bases. The junction had 11 bases not matched to a gene; V was cut back by 6 bases and J by 0 bases. Germline loops: CDR1 SNHLY, CDR2 FYNNEI. This CDR3 is 17 amino acids long. DNA of the CDR3: TGTGCCAGCAGGTCAACAGGGGGCGTAAGGATGAACACTGAAGCTTTCTTT. Its translation is CASRSTGGVRMNTEAFF. Together with reference TRBV2 and TRBJ1-1, the CDR3 gives the full variable domain: EPEVTQTPSHQVTQMGQEVILRCVPISNHLYFYWYRQILGQKVEFLVSFYNNEISEKSEIFDDQFSVERPDGSNFTLKIRSTKLEDSAMYFCASRSTGGVRMNTEAFFGQGTRLTVV.

V usage is TRBV9 and J usage is TRBJ1-3; D perhaps matches TRBD1 (5 bases). The germline V and J ends were trimmed by 0 bases and 4 bases, with 17 bases remaining between them. CDR3 length equals 17 residues. Germline CDR1 SGDLS, CDR2 YYNGEE. In nucleotides, the CDR3 is TGTGCCAGCAGCGTAGGTCCAGGGTTAGGACCCGGAAACACCATATATTTT. Translating it yields CASSVGPGLGPGNTIYF.

V gene TRBV14 combines with J gene TRBJ2-5; perhaps TRBD1 as D (6 bases). TRBJ2-7 explains the end of the DNA better; the J call may be wrong. The germline gives CDR1 SGHDN, CDR2 FVKESK. CDR3 length equals 15 residues. The CDR3: CASSQVFGQRYEQYF. CDR3 in DNA: TGTGCCAGCAGCCAAGTGTTTGGACAGAGATACGAGCAGTACTTC.